The 18 T cell receptor beta chains presented below share a single source sample, sequenced in a study of shared clonotypes between healthy human individuals (dated by TCRdb to 2020 to 2021). Receptor amplification or capture employed the immunoSEQ multiplex PCR assay. TCRdb obtained this table from immuneACCESS and retained in-frame rearrangements with V and J assigned. These tables miss some clones; where compared with another copy, unresolved V genes account for less than half of the shortfall, and the remainder is unexplained. The sample has approximately 940,000 clones on record, approximately 80% of them singletons. The ten largest make up nearly 1.5% of the sample. Sequencing was performed on memory CD4+ T cells sorted from blood. The sample's cell subset or site label, decoded: CD45RA-negative fraction. The receptors here all came from a man aged 18 to 35 in good health.

This clone has more than one count but fewer than ten. The chain combines TRBV6-1 with TRBJ1-6, with D hard to call. Germline CDR1 and CDR2: MNHNS and SASEGT. CDR3 size: 14 residues. V gave up 3 bases and J gave up 4 bases, with 7 bases separating them. The DNA of the CDR3 is TGTGCCAGCAGTGATGTGGGGTATAATTCACCCCTCCACTTT. Its translation: CASSDVGYNSPLHF.

V and J are TRBV5-4 and TRBJ2-7, with D possibly matching TRBD1 (5 bases). Germline CDR1 and CDR2: SGHNT and YYREEE (reference sequence). The V end was cut by 5 bases, the J end by 4 bases, with 13 bases between. This CDR3 has 13 residues. The CDR3 nucleotides read TGTGCCAGCAGTAATTACGACAGTTACGAGCAGTACTTC. Amino acid sequence: CASSNYDSYEQYF.

This chain links TRBV7-9 with TRBJ2-3; D gene ambiguous. This CDR3 comprises 12 residues. Germline CDR1 SEHNR, CDR2 FQNEAQ (reference sequence). The V and J ends lost 5 bases and 6 bases respectively, with 9 bases between them. CDR3 region: CASSVLGDTQYF. For the CDR3, the DNA is TGTGCCAGCAGCGTCCTCGGGGATACGCAGTATTTT.

This rearrangement joins TRBV9 to TRBJ2-5; possible D gene TRBD2, 6 bases. CDR3 size: 16 residues. V was trimmed by 4 bases and J by 4 bases, leaving 20 bases between them. Germline CDR1 is SGDLS and CDR2 is YYNGEE. The CDR3 sequence is CASSPNAVGGGETQYF. For the CDR3, the DNA is TGTGCCAGCAGCCCCAACGCTGTGGGGGGAGGAGAGACCCAGTACTTC.

The chain combines TRBV7-9 with TRBJ1-1; 8 nucleotides line up with TRBD1. The CDR3 has 13 amino acids. The germline V gene has CDR1 SEHNR and CDR2 FQNEAQ (reference sequence). V gave up 4 bases and J gave up 5 bases; unmatched junction bases: 3. The chain's CDR3 is CASSSQGGTEAFF. Written as DNA, the CDR3 is TGTGCCAGCAGCTCACAGGGGGGAACTGAAGCTTTCTTT.

V is TRBV4-3 and J is TRBJ2-1; 8 bases are shared with TRBD2. The CDR3 length is 16 residues. CDR1 is LGHNA, CDR2 YSLEER, per germline. J lost 9 bases, V lost 0 bases, and 10 bases had no gene match. This CDR3 is CASSQDQGLGRGEQFF. Written as DNA, the CDR3 is TGCGCCAGCAGCCAAGATCAGGGACTAGGTCGGGGTGAGCAGTTCTTC.

The V and J genes are TRBV13 and TRBJ2-7; 14 nucleotides align to TRBD2. Germline V gene lookup returns CDR1 PRHDT and CDR2 FYEKMQ (reference sequence). The V gene end was trimmed by 5 bases and the J gene end by 5 bases; junction bases not matched to a gene: 11. The CDR3 is 17 amino acids. The CDR3 loop reads CASSHQGLAGDSDEQYF. The DNA of the CDR3 is TGTGCCAGCAGCCACCAGGGACTAGCGGGAGATTCAGACGAGCAGTACTTC.

The chain is built from TRBV18 and TRBJ1-2; 8 nucleotides align to TRBD1. Per the germline V gene, CDR1 is KGHSH and CDR2 is LQKENI. This CDR3 is built from 13 residues. V shed 4 bases, J shed 8 bases, and the junction held 6 bases outside the gene matches. The CDR3 sequence: CASSRGQGEGYTF. The CDR3 nucleotides read TGTGCCAGCTCACGAGGACAGGGTGAAGGCTACACCTTC.

As concerns this clone: This likely came from a read error, as a far larger clone is one base away. This rearrangement joins TRBV7-2 to TRBJ2-3; 8 bases are shared with TRBD2. J was trimmed by 4 bases and V by 9 bases; bases with no gene match: 9. This CDR3 is built from 14 residues. Germline CDR1 is SGHTA and CDR2 is FQGNSA. CDR3 coding DNA: TGTGCCAGTAGAGGGCGGGGGGAGGCAGATACGCAGTATTTT. Encoded protein: CASRGRGEADTQYF.

The chain couples TRBV13 to TRBJ2-3; the match to TRBD2 covers 7 bases. Germline values: CDR1 PRHDT, CDR2 FYEKMQ (reference sequence). The V segment lost 5 bases and the J segment 7 bases; nucleotides outside the gene matches: 12. This CDR3 spans 15 amino acids. The CDR3 DNA is TGTGCCAGCAGCCCTCCCGGATCGGGAGGAAATACGCAGTATTTT. Amino acid sequence: CASSPPGSGGNTQYF.

V usage is TRBV7-6 and J usage is TRBJ2-3; D is ambiguous. V was cut by 6 bases and J by 3 bases, with 13 bases left in between. Germline V gene sequence: CDR1 SGHVS, CDR2 FNYEAQ. The CDR3 has 14 amino acids. In DNA, the CDR3 is TGTGCCAGCAGTTCGGAGTTTGGGACAGATACGCAGTATTTT. Translated, it gives CASSSEFGTDTQYF.

There are many counts of this clone. The chain uses TRBV4-2 and TRBJ2-7; TRBD2 aligns across 8 bases. Germline values: CDR1 LGHNA, CDR2 YNFKEQ. Unmatched junction bases numbered 3, after V lost 2 bases and J lost 0 bases. The CDR3 consists of 15 residues. CDR3 protein: CASSQTGTSSYEQYF. The CDR3 DNA reads TGTGCCAGCAGCCAAACCGGGACTAGCTCCTACGAGCAGTACTTC.

This clone was counted at least ten times. The rearrangement joins TRBV2 to TRBJ2-2; possible D gene TRBD1, 5 bases. Trimming cost V 3 bases and J 6 bases, with 11 bases left between them. CDR3 length: 14 amino acids. The V gene's germline CDR1 is SNHLY and CDR2 FYNNEI. CDR3 sequence (DNA): TGTGCCAGCAGTGACCCCGGACATGCCGGGGAGCTGTTTTTT. Translating gives CASSDPGHAGELFF.

The chain couples TRBV7-9 to TRBJ2-3; D remains ambiguous. The germline V and J ends were trimmed by 3 bases and 4 bases, with 8 bases remaining between them. Germline V lookup: CDR1 SEHNR, CDR2 FQNEAQ (reference sequence). CDR3 size: 13 residues. CDR3 loop: CASSFFGADTQYF. The CDR3 DNA follows: TGTGCCAGCAGCTTTTTCGGAGCAGATACGCAGTATTTT.

This clone was seen only a few times. The chain uses TRBV4-2 and TRBJ1-2; D is undetermined. The germline V gene has CDR1 LGHNA and CDR2 YNFKEQ. V lost 0 bases to trimming and J lost 1 base, with 9 bases between them. This CDR3 has 15 amino acids. The CDR3 DNA follows: TGTGCCAGCAGCCAAGATGTTACAGTTAACTATGGCTACACCTTC. It is translated as CASSQDVTVNYGYTF.

The chain combines TRBV19 with TRBJ1-2; no firm D call. Per the germline V gene, CDR1 is LNHDA and CDR2 is SQIVND (reference sequence). V was cut by 3 bases and J by 8 bases, with 10 bases left in between. The CDR3 loop spans 12 amino acids. The CDR3 DNA follows: TGTGCCAGTAGTATTCCTGGAGGAGGCTACACCTTC. Its protein product is CASSIPGGGYTF.

The V gene is TRBV15, the J gene TRBJ2-1; unclear D gene. The CDR3 extends over 14 amino acids. Germline assignment: CDR1 LNHNV and CDR2 YYDKDF (reference sequence). The V and J ends lost 3 bases and 0 bases respectively, with 6 bases between them. CDR3 in DNA: TGTGCCACCAGCAGTGCAGACTCCTACAATGAGCAGTTCTTC. Its protein product is CATSSADSYNEQFF.

This sequence joins TRBV7-2 and TRBJ2-7, with 7 bases fitting TRBD2. Per the germline V gene, CDR1 is SGHTA and CDR2 is FQGNSA. The J segment lost 4 bases and the V segment lost 7 bases, leaving 10 bases of the junction unmatched. This CDR3 is built from 14 residues. This CDR3 is CASIVASGPYEQYF. The CDR3, as DNA: TGTGCCAGCATCGTTGCTAGCGGCCCTTACGAGCAGTACTTC.